One and the same sample provided the 7 T cell receptor beta chains below, sequenced in a study of blood T cell repertoires in COVID-19 (TCRdb year 2020). Library construction relied on the immunoSEQ multiplex PCR assay. Entries here come from immuneACCESS through TCRdb and include only in-frame sequences with V and J called. Some clones fail to appear in such tables; in the studies checked, an unresolved V gene covers under half of the shortfall, and the cause of the remainder is unknown. This sample holds about 300,000 clones; 70% to 90% were observed only once. About 4% of the sample belongs to the ten largest clones. The sample taken for sequencing was PBMCs or T cells enriched from blood (not recorded which). The receptors were gathered from a man aged 25 to 40 who had recovered from COVID-19.

The chain carries TRBV5-4 and TRBJ1-2; 11 bases are shared with TRBD1. J lost 7 bases, V lost 4 bases, and 9 bases had no gene match. The germline gives CDR1 SGHNT, CDR2 YYREEE (reference sequence). The CDR3 has 15 residues. This CDR3 is CASSMDRGPLGGYTF. The CDR3 bases are TGTGCCAGCAGCATGGACAGGGGGCCACTGGGTGGCTACACCTTC.

The chain links TRBV24-1 to TRBJ2-3, with 8 nucleotides matching TRBD2. V was clipped by 2 bases and J by 2 bases; unmatched bases: 14. The V gene's germline CDR1 is KGHDR and CDR2 SFDVKD. The CDR3 length is 19 residues. The chain's CDR3 is CATSDSFGGGPFVTDTQYF. The CDR3 DNA reads TGTGCCACCAGTGATTCTTTCGGCGGGGGGCCATTCGTCACAGATACGCAGTATTTT.

The chain has TRBV27 and TRBJ1-2; 7 nucleotides align to TRBD1. The CDR3 has 16 amino acids. Trimming cost V 4 bases and J 3 bases; bases outside gene matches: 11. Germline CDR1 reads MNHEY; CDR2 reads SMNVEV (reference sequence). CDR3 nucleotide sequence: TGTGCCAGCAGTTCACCCGCGACAGGGATGCACTATGGCTACACCTTC. Translation: CASSSPATGMHYGYTF.

This clone has at least ten counts. The chain employs TRBV21-1 and TRBJ2-7; the table's D call, TRBD2, was not checked against the DNA. TRBV21-1 is labeled a pseudogene. The CDR3 covers 14 residues. The CDR3 protein is CASDRGTLAYEQYF. The CDR3 nucleotides are TGTGCCAGCGACCGGGGAACACTAGCCTACGAGCAGTACTTC.

The chain has TRBV6-4 and TRBJ2-2; the match to TRBD1 covers 7 bases. The CDR3 runs 15 residues. Germline CDR1 reads MRHNA; CDR2 reads SNTAGT. V lost 0 bases, J lost 6 bases, and 4 bases stayed unmatched. This CDR3 is CASSDSGGASGELFF. The CDR3, as DNA: TGTGCCAGCAGTGACTCAGGGGGCGCGTCCGGGGAGCTGTTTTTT.

The V call is TRBV5-1, the J call TRBJ1-2, with 11 bases that match TRBD1. The ends lost 0 bases at V and 1 base at J; junction bases unmatched: 5. CDR1 SGHRS and CDR2 YFSETQ come from the germline V gene. The CDR3 is made up of 17 amino acids. The CDR3 loop is CASSLAFGTGGNYGYTF. In nucleotides, the CDR3 is TGCGCCAGCAGCTTGGCGTTCGGGACAGGGGGTAACTATGGCTACACCTTC. Full variable domain (rest looked up from reference TRBV5-1 and TRBJ1-2): KAGVTQTPRYLIKTRGQQVTLSCSPISGHRSVSWYQQTPGQGLQFLFEYFSETQRNKGNFPGRFSGRQFSNSRSEMNVSTLELGDSALYLCASSLAFGTGGNYGYTFGSGTRLTVV.

The CDR3: CSVDFGSGEQFF. CDR3 in DNA: TGCAGCGTTGATTTCGGGTCTGGTGAGCAGTTCTTC. This chain uses TRBV29-1 with TRBJ2-1, with D hard to call. With 3 bases removed from V and 9 bases from J, the gap between germline ends came to 12 bases. The CDR3 is made up of 12 amino acids. Germline values: CDR1 SQVTM, CDR2 ANQGSEA.